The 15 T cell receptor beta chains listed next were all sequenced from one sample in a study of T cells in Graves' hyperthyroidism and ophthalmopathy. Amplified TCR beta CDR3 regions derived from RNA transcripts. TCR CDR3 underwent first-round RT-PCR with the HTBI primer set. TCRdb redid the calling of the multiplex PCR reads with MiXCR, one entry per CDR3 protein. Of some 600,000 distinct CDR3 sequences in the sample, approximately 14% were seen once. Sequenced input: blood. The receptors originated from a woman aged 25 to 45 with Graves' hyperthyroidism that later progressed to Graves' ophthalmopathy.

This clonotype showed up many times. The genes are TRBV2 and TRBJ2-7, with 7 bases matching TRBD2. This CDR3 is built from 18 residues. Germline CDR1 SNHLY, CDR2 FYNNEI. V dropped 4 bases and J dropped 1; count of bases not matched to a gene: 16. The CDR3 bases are TGTGCCAGCAGTGTCAGGCGGGAGCTCCGTTCGGGGTCCTACGAGCAGTACTTC. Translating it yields CASSVRRELRSGSYEQYF.

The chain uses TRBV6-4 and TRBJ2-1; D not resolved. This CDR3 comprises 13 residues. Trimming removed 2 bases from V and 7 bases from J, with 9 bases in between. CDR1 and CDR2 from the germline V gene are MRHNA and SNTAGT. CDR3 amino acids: CASSDLVGNEQFF. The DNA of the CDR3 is TGTGCCAGCAGTGACCTTGTAGGGAATGAGCAGTTCTTC.

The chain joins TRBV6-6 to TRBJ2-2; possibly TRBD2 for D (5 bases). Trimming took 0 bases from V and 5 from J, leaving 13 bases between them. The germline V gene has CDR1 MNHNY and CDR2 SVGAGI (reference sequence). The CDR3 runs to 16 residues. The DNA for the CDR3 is TGTGCCAGCAGTTACTCAGCGGAAACTTGGACCGGGGAGCTGTTTTTT. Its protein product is CASSYSAETWTGELFF.

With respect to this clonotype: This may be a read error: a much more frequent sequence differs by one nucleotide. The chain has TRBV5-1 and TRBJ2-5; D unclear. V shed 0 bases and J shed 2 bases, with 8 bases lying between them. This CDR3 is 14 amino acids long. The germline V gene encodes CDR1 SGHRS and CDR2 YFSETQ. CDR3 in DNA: TGCGCCAGCAGCTTGGGAGGAGAGCAAGAGACCCAGTACTTC. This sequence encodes CASSLGGEQETQYF.

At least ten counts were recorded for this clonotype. The CDR3 protein is CASSHGAGAGYNEQFF. The CDR3 region has the DNA TGTGCCAGCAGCCATGGGGCGGGGGCAGGGTACAATGAGCAGTTCTTC. This chain uses TRBV27 with TRBJ2-1, with a possible D match to TRBD2 (7 bases). Trimming left V 6 bases short and J 4 bases short, with 19 bases between. The germline V gene encodes CDR1 MNHEY and CDR2 SMNVEV (reference sequence). The CDR3 contains 16 residues.

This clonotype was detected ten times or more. DNA of the CDR3: TGTGCTAGTGGTGGGCCAGCCACTGAAGCTTTCTTT. Translating it yields CASGGPATEAFF. The chain uses TRBV12-5 and TRBJ1-1; D gene ambiguous. Germline-derived CDR1 and CDR2 are LGHNT and FRNRAP. V was clipped by 5 bases and J by 4 bases, with 8 bases between them. The CDR3 has 12 residues.

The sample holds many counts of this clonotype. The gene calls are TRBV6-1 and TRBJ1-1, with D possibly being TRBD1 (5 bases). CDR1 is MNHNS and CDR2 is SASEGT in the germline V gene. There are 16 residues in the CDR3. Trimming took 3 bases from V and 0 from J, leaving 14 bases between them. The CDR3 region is CASSELQVLVNTEAFF. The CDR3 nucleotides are TGTGCCAGCAGTGAGCTACAGGTTTTGGTGAACACTGAAGCTTTCTTT.

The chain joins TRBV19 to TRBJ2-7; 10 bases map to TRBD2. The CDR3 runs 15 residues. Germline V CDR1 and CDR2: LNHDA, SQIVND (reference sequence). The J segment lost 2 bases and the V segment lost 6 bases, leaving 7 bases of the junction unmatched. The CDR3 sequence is CASSRLAGRTYEQYF. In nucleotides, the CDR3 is TGTGCCAGTAGCAGACTAGCGGGCCGAACCTACGAGCAGTACTTC.

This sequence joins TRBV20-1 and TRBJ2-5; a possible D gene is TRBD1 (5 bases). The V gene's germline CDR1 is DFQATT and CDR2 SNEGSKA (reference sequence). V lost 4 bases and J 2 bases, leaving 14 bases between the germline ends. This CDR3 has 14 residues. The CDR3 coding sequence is TGCAGTGCTATTCACTCGACAGCTCAAGAGACCCAGTACTTC. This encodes CSAIHSTAQETQYF.

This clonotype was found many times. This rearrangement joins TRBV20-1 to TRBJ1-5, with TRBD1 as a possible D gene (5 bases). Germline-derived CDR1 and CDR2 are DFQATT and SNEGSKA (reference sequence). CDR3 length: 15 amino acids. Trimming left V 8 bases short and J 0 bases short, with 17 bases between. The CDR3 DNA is TGCAGTACATTCCAGAGGGGTAATAGCAATCAGCCCCAGCATTTT. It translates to CSTFQRGNSNQPQHF.

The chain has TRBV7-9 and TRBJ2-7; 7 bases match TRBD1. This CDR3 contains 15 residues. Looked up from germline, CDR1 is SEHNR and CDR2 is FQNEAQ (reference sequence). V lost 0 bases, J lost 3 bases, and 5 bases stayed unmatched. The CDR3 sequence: CASSLAKQGIYEQYF. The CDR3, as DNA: TGTGCCAGCAGCTTAGCGAAACAGGGGATCTACGAGCAGTACTTC.

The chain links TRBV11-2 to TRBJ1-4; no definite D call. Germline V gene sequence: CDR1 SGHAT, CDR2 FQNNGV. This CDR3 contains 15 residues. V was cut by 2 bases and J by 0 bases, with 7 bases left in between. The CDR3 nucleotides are TGTGCCAGCAGCTTACGGGTTGCAACTAATGAAAAACTGTTTTTT. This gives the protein CASSLRVATNEKLFF.

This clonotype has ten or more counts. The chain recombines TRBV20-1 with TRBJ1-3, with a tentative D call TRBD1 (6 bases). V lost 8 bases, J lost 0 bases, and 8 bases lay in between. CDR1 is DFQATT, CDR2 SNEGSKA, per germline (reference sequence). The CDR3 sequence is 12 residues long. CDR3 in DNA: TGCAGTCAACAGGGCTCTGGAAACACCATATATTTT. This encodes CSQQGSGNTIYF.

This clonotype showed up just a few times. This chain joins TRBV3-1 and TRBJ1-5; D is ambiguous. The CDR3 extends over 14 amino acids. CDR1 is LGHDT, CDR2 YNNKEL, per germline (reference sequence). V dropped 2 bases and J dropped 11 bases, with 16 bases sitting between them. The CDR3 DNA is TGTGCCAGCAGCCAAAAACATGGCATCAGAGCCCAGCATTTT. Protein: CASSQKHGIRAQHF.

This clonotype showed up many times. CDR3 in DNA: TGTGCCAGCAGCCGGGACACCTGGGTGGGGGAGACCCAGTACTTC. As protein: CASSRDTWVGETQYF. The chain is built from TRBV7-2 and TRBJ2-5; weak D call: TRBD1 (6 bases). V shed 5 bases and J shed 5 bases, with 18 bases lying between them. CDR1 and CDR2 from the germline V gene are SGHTA and FQGNSA. This CDR3 region has 15 residues.